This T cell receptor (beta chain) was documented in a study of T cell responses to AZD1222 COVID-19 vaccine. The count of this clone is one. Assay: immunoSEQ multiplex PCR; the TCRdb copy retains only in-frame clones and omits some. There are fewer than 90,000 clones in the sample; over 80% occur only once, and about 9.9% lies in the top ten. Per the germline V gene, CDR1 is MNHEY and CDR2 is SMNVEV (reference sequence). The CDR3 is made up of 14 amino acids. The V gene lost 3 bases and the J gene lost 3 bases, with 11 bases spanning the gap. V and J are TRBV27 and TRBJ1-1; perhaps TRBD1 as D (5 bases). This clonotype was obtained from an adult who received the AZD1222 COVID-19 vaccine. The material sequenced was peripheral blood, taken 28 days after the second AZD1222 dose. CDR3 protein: CASSFQGRHTEAFF. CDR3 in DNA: TGTGCCAGCAGTTTTCAGGGCCGCCACACTGAAGCTTTCTTT.